This note documents a single TCR beta chain sequence. In germline, CDR1 is LGHDT, CDR2 YNNKEL (reference sequence). V was shortened by 3 bases and J by 8 bases, with 22 bases between the two germline ends. The CDR3 spans 17 residues. These data originate in a study of blood T cell repertoires in COVID-19. Here immunoSEQ multiplex PCR was the method, and the copy in TCRdb shows in-frame clones only, minus some. The sample lists approximately 170,000 clones; approximately 85% were seen once. Sequencing was done on a sample of peripheral blood. This chain links TRBV3-1 (or the pseudogene TRBV3-2) with TRBJ1-4, with D possibly being TRBD1 (6 bases). This clonotype was sampled from an elderly man with COVID-19, enrolled during active disease. The CDR3 bases are TGTGCCAGCAGCCACCACACCACAGGGATCAAGGGAGAAAAACTGTTTTTT. It codes for CASSHHTTGIKGEKLFF.